This TCR beta chain is from a study of CD8+ T cells in alopecia areata. Points from the study as a whole: Scalp sequencing also captures normal skin's resident alphabeta T cells.

A word on this clone: Its antigen remains unidentified.

Reverse transcription of extracted RNA yielded cDNA, which provided the sequencing template. The method was immunoSEQ multiplex PCR; TCRdb's version includes in-frame clones alone and lacks a portion of them. Seen here are 110,000 to 150,000 clones, 62% observed once, and the top ten hold 30% to 45%. The V gene lost 4 bases and the J gene lost 4 bases, with 11 bases spanning the gap. Germline CDR1 SQVTM, CDR2 ANQGSEA. This CDR3 is 13 amino acids long. This TCR came from a human donor in good health. The sequenced sample consisted of CD8+ T cells sorted from blood. This chain connects TRBV29-1 to TRBJ2-1, with D possibly TRBD2 on 6 matching bases. The CDR3 DNA reads TGCAGCGTTGCAGGAGGGGTTTACAATGAGCAGTTCTTC. It specifies CSVAGGVYNEQFF.